Here is one T cell receptor (beta chain) with its context. V trimming: 1 base; J trimming: 5 bases; junction bases outside the gene matches: 5. The CDR3 covers 15 residues. Germline V gene data show CDR1 as SGHDT and CDR2 as YYEEEE. The study ran its PCR with 60 Vbeta and 13 Jbeta primers. Here immunoSEQ multiplex PCR was the method, and the copy in TCRdb shows in-frame clones only, minus some. The sample records some 65,000 clones, around 68% being singletons. This sample was included in a study of cytomegalovirus exposure and HLA in healthy donors. Material for sequencing was PBMCs. The rearrangement links TRBV5-6 to TRBJ2-2; the match to TRBD1 covers 7 bases. The receptor was isolated from a woman aged 25 to 39 in good health and CMV-seronegative. The CDR3 DNA sequence: TGTGCCAGCAGCTTGAAGAGGGGGCGGACCGGGGAGCTGTTTTTT. Its protein product is CASSLKRGRTGELFF. Looking up the rest from reference TRBV5-6 and TRBJ2-2 gives the full variable domain: DAGVTQSPTHLIKTRGQQVTLRCSPKSGHDTVSWYQQALGQGPQFIFQYYEEEERQRGNFPDRFSGHQFPNYSSELNVNALLLGDSALYLCASSLKRGRTGELFFGEGSRLTVL.